The next 19 T cell receptor beta chains were all read from a single sample in a study of cytomegalovirus exposure and HLA in healthy donors. Primers included in the PCR were 60 Vbeta and 13 Jbeta primers. Clones were sequenced by immunoSEQ multiplex PCR, and TCRdb holds only the in-frame ones, with some missing. The sample contains roughly 140,000 clones, 84% of which appear only once. The sample taken for sequencing was PBMCs. The receptor set was obtained from a boy younger than 10 in good health and CMV-seronegative.

J is TRBJ1-2 and V is TRBV7-8; D may be TRBD1 (5 bases). Trimming shortened V by 1 base and J by 3 bases, and 12 bases separated the two germline ends. The CDR3 consists of 15 residues. Germline V lookup: CDR1 SGHVS, CDR2 FQNEAQ. CDR3 bases: TGTGCCAGCAGCTTAGGGACCTGGGGGGACTATGGCTACACCTTC. This codes for CASSLGTWGDYGYTF. Based on the CDR3 plus reference TRBV7-8 and TRBJ1-2, the full variable domain is GAGVSQSPRYKVAKRGQDVALRCDPISGHVSLFWYQQALGQGPEFLTYFQNEAQLDKSGLPSDRFFAERPEGSVSTLKIQRTQQEDSAVYLCASSLGTWGDYGYTFGSGTRLTVV.

A single count supports this clone. The V gene is TRBV2, the J gene TRBJ2-5, with 11 bases fitting TRBD1. The CDR3 loop spans 17 amino acids. In germline, CDR1 is SNHLY, CDR2 FYNNEI. The V gene end was trimmed by 4 bases and the J gene end by 4 bases; junction bases not matched to a gene: 11. CDR3 coding DNA: TGTGCCAGCAGTGCATGGACAGGGGGCGCGTTCGGAGAGACCCAGTACTTC. Its protein product is CASSAWTGGAFGETQYF.

Notes on this clone: Other DNA sequences from this sample encode an identical CDR3 as well. The V call is TRBV9, the J call TRBJ1-4; 7 bases are shared with TRBD1. CDR1 SGDLS and CDR2 YYNGEE come from the germline V gene. The CDR3 is made up of 17 amino acids. Losses at the gene ends were 0 bases for V and 8 bases for J; bases not matched to a gene: 13. CDR3 loop: CASSVGGEGAGREKLFF. CDR3 DNA: TGTGCCAGCAGCGTAGGAGGCGAGGGGGCCGGTCGGGAAAAACTGTTTTTT.

The CDR3 region is CAAGLAGPNEQFF. The CDR3 DNA is TGTGCCGCGGGACTAGCGGGACCCAATGAGCAGTTCTTC. V gene TRBV2 combines with J gene TRBJ2-1, with TRBD2 matching 13 bases. The V segment lost 11 bases and the J segment 6 bases; nucleotides outside the gene matches: 4. The germline V gene encodes CDR1 SNHLY and CDR2 FYNNEI. The CDR3 sequence is 13 residues long.

This chain connects TRBV6-1 to TRBJ1-2; 8 nucleotides line up with TRBD1. Germline values: CDR1 MNHNS, CDR2 SASEGT. Trimming took 8 bases from V and 3 from J; bases not matched to a gene: 8. The CDR3 spans 14 residues. The CDR3 spells CASDRGGRDYGYTF. The CDR3 DNA sequence: TGTGCCAGCGACAGGGGAGGAAGGGACTATGGCTACACCTTC.

The chain is built from TRBV4-2 and TRBJ1-1; 8 bases are shared with TRBD1. Germline V gene sequence: CDR1 LGHNA, CDR2 YNFKEQ. The CDR3 is 16 residues long. The J segment lost 1 base and the V segment lost 1 base, leaving 5 bases of the junction unmatched. The CDR3 region has the DNA TGTGCCAGCAGCCAAGGGACAGGGCTAGGGAACACTGAAGCTTTCTTT. Protein: CASSQGTGLGNTEAFF.

CDR3 DNA sequence: TGTGCCAGTAGTATTCTAGGAGCGGGAGGGCCGGGCCAGCTAGATACGCAGTATTTT. Its protein is CASSILGAGGPGQLDTQYF. The chain couples TRBV19 to TRBJ2-3; TRBD2 agrees at 10 bases. V shed 3 bases, J shed 5 bases, and the junction held 17 bases outside the gene matches. This CDR3 region has 19 residues. Germline V gene lookup returns CDR1 LNHDA and CDR2 SQIVND (reference sequence).

This clone was counted ten times or more. The chain uses TRBV10-3 and TRBJ2-1; 13 positions agree with TRBD2. Looked up from germline, CDR1 is ENHRY and CDR2 is SYGVKD. Trimming cost V 4 bases and J 3 bases; bases outside gene matches: 3. The CDR3 contains 16 residues. The CDR3 sequence is CAISVTSGGDYNEQFF. CDR3 nucleotides: TGTGCCATCAGTGTAACTAGCGGGGGGGACTACAATGAGCAGTTCTTC.

This clone was picked up a small number of times. The chain recombines TRBV5-1 with TRBJ1-1; 9 nucleotides line up with TRBD1. The CDR3 is 13 residues long. The J segment lost 5 bases and the V segment lost 4 bases, leaving 3 bases of the junction unmatched. Germline CDR1 is SGHRS and CDR2 is YFSETQ. The CDR3 spells CASSVGQGTEAFF. The CDR3 DNA is TGCGCCAGCAGCGTAGGACAGGGGACTGAAGCTTTCTTT.

The chain uses TRBV30 and TRBJ1-2, with 9 bases lining up with TRBD1. Germline V gene sequence: CDR1 GTSNPN, CDR2 SVGIG (reference sequence). The CDR3 spans 15 residues. V trimming: 1 base; J trimming: 4 bases; junction bases outside the gene matches: 7. CDR3 loop: CAWSEGQGRGYGYTF. The CDR3 region has the DNA TGTGCCTGGAGTGAGGGACAGGGTCGGGGCTATGGCTACACCTTC.

The genes are TRBV6-1 and TRBJ2-7, with TRBD1 matching 8 bases. Germline CDR1 and CDR2: MNHNS and SASEGT. The CDR3 is 15 amino acids. J gave up 4 bases and V 7 bases, and 12 bases lay outside the gene matches. CDR3 bases: TGTGCCAGCACAATTTATAGGCAGGGGGCATACGAGCAGTACTTC. This translates into CASTIYRQGAYEQYF.

The chain uses TRBV10-3 and TRBJ1-3, with D maybe TRBD1 (6 bases). The germline V gene encodes CDR1 ENHRY and CDR2 SYGVKD. The CDR3 has 16 amino acids. Trimming removed 5 bases from V and 2 bases from J, with 16 bases in between. This chain's CDR3 is CAISYKTRDTGNTIYF. DNA for the CDR3: TGTGCCATCAGTTATAAAACCAGGGACACTGGAAACACCATATATTTT.

The chain couples TRBV5-8 to TRBJ2-7; D is unresolved. The CDR3 extends over 12 amino acids. Germline CDR1 SGHTS, CDR2 YDEGEE. Between the trimmed V and J ends, which lost 0 bases and 5 bases, there was a span of 6 bases. CDR3 sequence: CASSLGQNEQYF. The CDR3, as DNA: TGTGCCAGCAGCTTGGGTCAGAACGAGCAGTACTTC.

The genes are TRBV9 and TRBJ1-1, with D maybe TRBD1 (5 bases). From germline, CDR1 is SGDLS and CDR2 YYNGEE. V lost 0 bases and J 0 bases, leaving 6 bases between the germline ends. The CDR3 covers 14 residues. The CDR3, as DNA: TGTGCCAGCAGCGTAGGACAGATGAACACTGAAGCTTTCTTT. This gives the protein CASSVGQMNTEAFF.

V and J are TRBV5-1 and TRBJ2-1; 9 nucleotides line up with TRBD2. Germline-derived CDR1 and CDR2 are SGHRS and YFSETQ. CDR3 length: 16 amino acids. V was pared by 1 base and J by 5 bases, with 7 bases of the junction left unmatched. The CDR3 DNA sequence: TGCGCCAGCAGCTTGCGGGCGGGAGGGGGGCACAATGAGCAGTTCTTC. Amino acid sequence: CASSLRAGGGHNEQFF.

The chain recombines TRBV2 with TRBJ2-2; the D gene is possibly TRBD1 (6 bases). CDR3 length equals 15 residues. Per germline, CDR1 SNHLY and CDR2 FYNNEI. Between the trimmed V and J ends, which lost 6 bases and 2 bases, there was a span of 13 bases. The CDR3 DNA reads TGTGCCAGCAGGACCAGGGGACCCAACACCGGGGAGCTGTTTTTT. This sequence encodes CASRTRGPNTGELFF.

The V and J genes are TRBV7-9 and TRBJ2-7; TRBD1 might be the D (6 bases). CDR3 size: 16 residues. Between the trimmed V and J ends, which lost 5 bases and 4 bases, there was a span of 21 bases. CDR1 and CDR2 from the germline V gene are SEHNR and FQNEAQ (reference sequence). CDR3 residues: CASSTTDRKIGYEQYF. The CDR3 DNA reads TGTGCCAGCAGCACAACCGACAGGAAAATAGGTTACGAGCAGTACTTC.

Concerning this clone: The sample holds other DNA sequences that translate to the same CDR3. This sequence joins TRBV6-5 and TRBJ1-1; tentative D call: TRBD1 (5 bases). Trimming took 5 bases from V and 7 from J, leaving 17 bases between them. Germline CDR1 reads MNHEY; CDR2 reads SVGAGI. The CDR3 sequence is 14 residues long. The CDR3 DNA follows: TGTGCCAGCAGTAGGGGTTCCTCGGTGAGTGAAGCTTTCTTT. Translated: CASSRGSSVSEAFF.

This clone was picked up a small number of times. The chain links TRBV10-1 to TRBJ1-5; 7 positions agree with TRBD1. Germline loops: CDR1 WNHNN, CDR2 SYGVQD (reference sequence). J lost 4 bases, V lost 9 bases, and 3 bases had no gene match. This CDR3 comprises 12 residues. CDR3 protein: CARQGRNQPQHF. In DNA, the CDR3 is TGCGCCAGACAGGGGAGGAATCAGCCCCAGCATTTT.